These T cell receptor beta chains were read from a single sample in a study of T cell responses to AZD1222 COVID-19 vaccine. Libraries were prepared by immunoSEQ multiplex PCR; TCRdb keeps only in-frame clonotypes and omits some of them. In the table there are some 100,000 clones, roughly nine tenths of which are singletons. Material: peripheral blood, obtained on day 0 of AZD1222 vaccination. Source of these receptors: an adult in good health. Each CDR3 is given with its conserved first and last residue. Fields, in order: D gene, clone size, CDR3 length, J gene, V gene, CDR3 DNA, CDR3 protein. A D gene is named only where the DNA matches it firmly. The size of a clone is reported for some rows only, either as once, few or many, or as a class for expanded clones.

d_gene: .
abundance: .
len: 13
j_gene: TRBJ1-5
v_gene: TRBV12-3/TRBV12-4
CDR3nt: TGTGCCAGCAGTTTAAGGCAAATTCAGCCCCAGCATTTT
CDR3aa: CASSLRQIQPQHF

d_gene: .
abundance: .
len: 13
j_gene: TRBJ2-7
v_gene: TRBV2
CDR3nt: TGTGCCAGCAGTCCAGGAAGATCCTACGAGCAGTACTTC
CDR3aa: CASSPGRSYEQYF

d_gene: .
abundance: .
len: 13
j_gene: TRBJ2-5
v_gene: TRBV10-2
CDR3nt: TGCGCCAGCAGTGAGGCAGTCCGGGAGACCCAGTACTTC
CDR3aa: CASSEAVRETQYF

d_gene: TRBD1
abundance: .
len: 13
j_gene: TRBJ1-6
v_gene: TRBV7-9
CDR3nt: TGTGCCAGCCGGACAGGGGGTAATTCACCCCTCCACTTT
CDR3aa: CASRTGGNSPLHF

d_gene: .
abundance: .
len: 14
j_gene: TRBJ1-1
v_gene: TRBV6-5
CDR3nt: TGTGCCAGCAGTTCTGCGGGCCAGAACACTGAAGCTTTCTTT
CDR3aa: CASSSAGQNTEAFF

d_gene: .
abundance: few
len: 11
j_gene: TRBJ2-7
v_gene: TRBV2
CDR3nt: TGTGCCAGCATGGGGTGGGAGGAGCAGTACTTC
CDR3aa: CASMGWEEQYF

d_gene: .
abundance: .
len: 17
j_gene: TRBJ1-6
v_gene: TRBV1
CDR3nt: TGCACCAGCAGCCCCACTCCCCCGGGGCTAAGTAGTTCACCCCTCCACTTT
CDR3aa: CTSSPTPPGLSSSPLHF

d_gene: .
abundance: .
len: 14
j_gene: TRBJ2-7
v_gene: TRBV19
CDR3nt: TGTGCCAGTAGTATAGATGCAGGAACCTACGAGCAGTACTTC
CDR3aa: CASSIDAGTYEQYF

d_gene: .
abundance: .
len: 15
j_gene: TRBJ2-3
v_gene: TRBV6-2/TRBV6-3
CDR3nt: TGTGCCAGCAGTCGAGAGATAAGTGGCACAGATACGCAGTATTTT
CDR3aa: CASSREISGTDTQYF

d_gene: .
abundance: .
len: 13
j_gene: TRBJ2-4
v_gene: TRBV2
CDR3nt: TGTGGCGGACGTCCACTAGCCAAAAACATTCAGTACTTC
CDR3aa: CGGRPLAKNIQYF

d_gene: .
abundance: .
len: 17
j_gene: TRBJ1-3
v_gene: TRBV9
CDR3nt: TGTGCCAGCAGCGTCAACCAACAGGGAACCTCTGGAAACACCATATATTTT
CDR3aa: CASSVNQQGTSGNTIYF

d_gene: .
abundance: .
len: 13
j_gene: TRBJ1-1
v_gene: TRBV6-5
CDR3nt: TGTGCCAGCAGTTACGATCCGAACACTGAAGCTTTCTTT
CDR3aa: CASSYDPNTEAFF

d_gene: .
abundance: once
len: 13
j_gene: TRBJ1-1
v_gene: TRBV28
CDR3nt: TGTGCCAGCAGCCCTAGGCAGAACACTGAAGCTTTCTTT
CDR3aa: CASSPRQNTEAFF

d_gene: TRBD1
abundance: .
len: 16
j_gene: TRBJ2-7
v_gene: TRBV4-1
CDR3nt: TGCGCCAGCAGCCAAGGGCAGGGGGCGCAAAGTTACGAGCAGTACTTC
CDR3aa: CASSQGQGAQSYEQYF

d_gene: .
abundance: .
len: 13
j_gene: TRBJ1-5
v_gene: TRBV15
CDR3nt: TGTGCCACCAGCAGGGGCCAAAATCAGCCCCAGCATTTT
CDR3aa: CATSRGQNQPQHF

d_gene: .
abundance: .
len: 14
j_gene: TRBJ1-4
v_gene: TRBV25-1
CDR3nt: TGTGCCAGCGGAACAGGGACAACTAATGAAAAACTGTTTTTT
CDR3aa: CASGTGTTNEKLFF

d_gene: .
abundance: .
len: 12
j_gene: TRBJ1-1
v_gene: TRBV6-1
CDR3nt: TGTGCCAGCAGTGACCGGTTTTCAAAAGCTTTCTTT
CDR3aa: CASSDRFSKAFF